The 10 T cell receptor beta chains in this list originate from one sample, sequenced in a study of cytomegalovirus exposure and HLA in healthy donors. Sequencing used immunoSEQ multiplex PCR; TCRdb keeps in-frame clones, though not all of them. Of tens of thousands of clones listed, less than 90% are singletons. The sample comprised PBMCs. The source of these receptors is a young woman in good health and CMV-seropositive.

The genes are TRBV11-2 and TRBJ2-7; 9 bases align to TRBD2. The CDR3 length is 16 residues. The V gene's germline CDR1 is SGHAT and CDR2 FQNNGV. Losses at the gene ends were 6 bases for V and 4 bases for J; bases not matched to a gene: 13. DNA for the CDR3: TGTGCCAGCAGAGGCCGCGGGGGGGGAGAGCCATACGAGCAGTACTTC. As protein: CASRGRGGGEPYEQYF.

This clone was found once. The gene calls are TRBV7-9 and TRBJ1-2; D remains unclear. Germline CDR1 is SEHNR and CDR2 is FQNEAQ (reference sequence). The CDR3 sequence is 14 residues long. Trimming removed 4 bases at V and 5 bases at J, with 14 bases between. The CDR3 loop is CASSSANGRYGYTF. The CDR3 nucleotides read TGTGCCAGCAGCTCAGCGAACGGTCGGTATGGCTACACCTTC.

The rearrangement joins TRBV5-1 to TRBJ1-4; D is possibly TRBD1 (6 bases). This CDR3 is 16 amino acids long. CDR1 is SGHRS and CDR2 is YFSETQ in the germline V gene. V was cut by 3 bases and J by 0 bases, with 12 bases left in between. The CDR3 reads CASSYSGAATNEKLFF. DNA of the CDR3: TGCGCCAGCAGCTATTCAGGGGCCGCAACTAATGAAAAACTGTTTTTT.

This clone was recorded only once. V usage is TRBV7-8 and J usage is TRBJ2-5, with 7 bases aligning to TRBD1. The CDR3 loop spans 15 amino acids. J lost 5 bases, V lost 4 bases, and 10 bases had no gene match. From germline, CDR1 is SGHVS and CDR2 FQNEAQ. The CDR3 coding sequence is TGTGCCAGCAGCTCCCGGACAGGTGATTGGGAGACCCAGTACTTC. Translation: CASSSRTGDWETQYF.

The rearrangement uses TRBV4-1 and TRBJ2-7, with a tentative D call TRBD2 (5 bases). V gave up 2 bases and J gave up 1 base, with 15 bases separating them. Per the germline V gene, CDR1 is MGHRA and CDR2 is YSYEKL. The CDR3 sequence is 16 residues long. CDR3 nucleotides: TGCGCCAGCAGCCAATCACCGGGATACCCATCCTACGAGCAGTACTTC. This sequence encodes CASSQSPGYPSYEQYF.

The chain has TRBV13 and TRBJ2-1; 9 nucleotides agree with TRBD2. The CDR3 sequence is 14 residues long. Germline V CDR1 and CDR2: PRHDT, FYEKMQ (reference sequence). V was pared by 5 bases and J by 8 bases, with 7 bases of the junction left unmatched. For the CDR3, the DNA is TGTGCCAGCAGCCGGGCGGGGGGGGCCGATGAGCAGTTCTTC. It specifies CASSRAGGADEQFF.

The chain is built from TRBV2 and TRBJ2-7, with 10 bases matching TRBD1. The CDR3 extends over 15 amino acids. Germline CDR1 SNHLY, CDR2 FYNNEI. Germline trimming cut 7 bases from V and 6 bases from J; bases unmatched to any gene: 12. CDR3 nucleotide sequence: TGTGCCAGCAACTCAGACGGGACAGGGGTGAGCGAGCAGTACTTC. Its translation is CASNSDGTGVSEQYF. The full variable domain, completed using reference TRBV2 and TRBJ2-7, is EPEVTQTPSHQVTQMGQEVILRCVPISNHLYFYWYRQILGQKVEFLVSFYNNEISEKSEIFDDQFSVERPDGSNFTLKIRSTKLEDSAMYFCASNSDGTGVSEQYFGPGTRLTVT.

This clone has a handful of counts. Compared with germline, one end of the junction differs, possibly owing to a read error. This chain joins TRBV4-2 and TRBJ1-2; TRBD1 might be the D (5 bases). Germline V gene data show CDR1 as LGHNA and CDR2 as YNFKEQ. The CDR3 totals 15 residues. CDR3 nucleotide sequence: TGTGCCAGCAGGCAAGGGGAGGGCCTGGACTATGGCTACACCTTC. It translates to CASRQGEGLDYGYTF.

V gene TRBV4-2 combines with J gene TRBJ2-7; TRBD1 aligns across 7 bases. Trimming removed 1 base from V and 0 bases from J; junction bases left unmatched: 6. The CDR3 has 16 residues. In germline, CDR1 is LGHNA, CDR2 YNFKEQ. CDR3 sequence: CASSQGGTESSYEQYF. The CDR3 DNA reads TGTGCCAGCAGCCAAGGAGGGACAGAGAGCTCCTACGAGCAGTACTTC.

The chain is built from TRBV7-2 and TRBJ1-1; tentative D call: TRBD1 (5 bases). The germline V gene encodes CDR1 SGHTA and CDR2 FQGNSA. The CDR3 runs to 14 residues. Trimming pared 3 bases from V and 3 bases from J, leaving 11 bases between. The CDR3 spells CASSFGGVYTEAFF. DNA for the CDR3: TGTGCCAGCAGCTTCGGGGGGGTGTACACTGAAGCTTTCTTT.